The 18 T cell receptor beta chains in this list originate from one sample, sequenced in a study of blood T cell repertoires in COVID-19. Generated by immunoSEQ multiplex PCR, the TCRdb table keeps only in-frame clones and is missing some. The repertoire has 300,000 or so clones, over 85% of them found once; the top ten carry approximately 2.9%. What was sequenced was PBMCs or T cells enriched from blood (not recorded which). Receptor source: a woman in her 50s who had been exposed to COVID-19.

The chain recombines TRBV5-4 with TRBJ2-7; 8 positions agree with TRBD1. V was clipped by 4 bases and J by 5 bases; unmatched bases: 8. This CDR3 is built from 14 residues. CDR1 is SGHNT and CDR2 is YYREEE in the germline V gene (reference sequence). The DNA for the CDR3 is TGTGCCAGCAGCCTATGGACAGGGTTCAACGAGCAGTACTTC. This codes for CASSLWTGFNEQYF. The full variable domain, with the rest looked up from reference TRBV5-4 and TRBJ2-7, is ETGVTQSPTHLIKTRGQQVTLRCSSQSGHNTVSWYQQALGQGPQFIFQYYREEENGRGNFPPRFSGLQFPNYSSELNVNALELDDSALYLCASSLWTGFNEQYFGPGTRLTVT.

This rearrangement joins TRBV19 to TRBJ1-5; 8 bases match TRBD1. Trimming took 5 bases from V and 3 from J; bases not matched to a gene: 12. The CDR3 is 17 amino acids. From germline, CDR1 is LNHDA and CDR2 SQIVND (reference sequence). Here the CDR3 reads CASSRFSDRVNNQPQHF. CDR3 sequence (DNA): TGTGCCAGTAGTCGATTCTCGGACAGGGTTAACAATCAGCCCCAGCATTTT. Based on the CDR3 plus reference TRBV19 and TRBJ1-5, the full variable domain is DGGITQSPKYLFRKEGQNVTLSCEQNLNHDAMYWYRQDPGQGLRLIYYSQIVNDFQKGDIAEGYSVSREKKESFPLTVTSAQKNPTAFYLCASSRFSDRVNNQPQHFGDGTRLSIL.

This chain links TRBV5-1 with TRBJ2-7, with D maybe TRBD2 (6 bases). This CDR3 comprises 19 residues. Germline CDR1 SGHRS, CDR2 YFSETQ. V was cut by 0 bases and J by 0 bases, with 22 bases left in between. DNA for the CDR3: TGCGCCAGCAGCTTGGTGTCCCCTTTCCTAGCGAGGAGCTCCTACGAGCAGTACTTC. Protein product: CASSLVSPFLARSSYEQYF.

This clone showed up just once. V gene TRBV4-1 combines with J gene TRBJ2-7, with 9 positions matching TRBD1. CDR1 is MGHRA, CDR2 YSYEKL, per germline. The CDR3 sequence is 13 residues long. The trim removed 4 bases at V and 3 bases at J, leaving 1 base unmatched. CDR3 nucleotide sequence: TGCGCCAGCAGCCGGGACAGGGACTACGAGCAGTACTTC. Amino acids: CASSRDRDYEQYF.

This rearrangement joins TRBV6-6 to TRBJ2-5, with 9 bases aligning to TRBD2. This CDR3 has 17 amino acids. Trimming took 5 bases from V and 2 from J; bases not matched to a gene: 12. Per germline, CDR1 MNHNY and CDR2 SVGAGI (reference sequence). Here the CDR3 reads CASSPRGSGGRQETQYF. In DNA, the CDR3 is TGTGCCAGCAGTCCAAGGGGGAGCGGGGGGAGACAAGAGACCCAGTACTTC.

The chain combines TRBV20-1 with TRBJ2-4, with a tentative D call TRBD1 (6 bases). CDR3 length: 18 amino acids. Trimming took off 3 bases at V and 0 bases at J, with 21 bases between the two ends. The germline gives CDR1 DFQATT, CDR2 SNEGSKA (reference sequence). The DNA for the CDR3 is TGCAGTGCTAGTGCGGATCTAGGACAGCCCCTAGCCAAAAACATTCAGTACTTC. Translated: CSASADLGQPLAKNIQYF.

The chain is built from TRBV28 and TRBJ1-2; perhaps TRBD1 as D (5 bases). Germline CDR1 is MDHEN and CDR2 is SYDVKM. This CDR3 is 11 amino acids long. V lost 6 bases to trimming and J lost 5 bases, with 7 bases between them. The CDR3, as DNA: TGTGCCAGCAGGACAGCTTATGGCTACACCTTC. Encoded protein: CASRTAYGYTF.

The chain recombines TRBV19 with TRBJ1-5; the match to TRBD1 covers 7 bases. V shed 5 bases and J 3 bases; nucleotides not matched to a gene: 4. The CDR3 sequence is 14 residues long. Germline CDR1 is LNHDA and CDR2 is SQIVND (reference sequence). In nucleotides, the CDR3 is TGTGCCAGTAGTCTGACAGGGAACAATCAGCCCCAGCATTTT. It codes for CASSLTGNNQPQHF.

The V gene is TRBV5-1, the J gene TRBJ2-7, with TRBD1 matching 8 bases. The CDR3 is made up of 15 amino acids. After removal of 1 base from V and 4 bases from J, the junction contained 7 bases not matched to a gene. From germline, CDR1 is SGHRS and CDR2 YFSETQ. Written as DNA, the CDR3 is TGCGCCAGCAGCTTGCTCGGACAGGGAACTTACGAGCAGTACTTC. It translates to CASSLLGQGTYEQYF. Full variable domain (remainder filled in from reference TRBV5-1 and TRBJ2-7): KAGVTQTPRYLIKTRGQQVTLSCSPISGHRSVSWYQQTPGQGLQFLFEYFSETQRNKGNFPGRFSGRQFSNSRSEMNVSTLELGDSALYLCASSLLGQGTYEQYFGPGTRLTVT.

This chain links TRBV3-1 (or the pseudogene TRBV3-2) with TRBJ2-1, with 7 bases that match TRBD1. The CDR3 has 17 amino acids. J gave up 4 bases and V 2 bases, and 11 bases lay outside the gene matches. Per germline, CDR1 LGHDT and CDR2 YNNKEL (reference sequence). CDR3 coding DNA: TGTGCCAGCAGCCAACGAAGACAGGGCAGGGGGTACAATGAGCAGTTCTTC. Translation: CASSQRRQGRGYNEQFF.

V gene TRBV4-1 combines with J gene TRBJ1-3, with 7 bases fitting TRBD1. Germline-derived CDR1 and CDR2 are MGHRA and YSYEKL. J lost 0 bases, V lost 4 bases, and 15 bases had no gene match. This CDR3 is built from 19 residues. The CDR3 loop reads CASSLRMVAGGSSGNTIYF. The CDR3, as DNA: TGCGCCAGCAGCCTCCGAATGGTGGCAGGGGGAAGCTCTGGAAACACCATATATTTT.

This chain uses TRBV5-1 with TRBJ2-3; TRBD2 aligns across 7 bases. V trimming: 4 bases; J trimming: 2 bases; junction bases outside the gene matches: 13. The CDR3 runs to 17 residues. Per the germline V gene, CDR1 is SGHRS and CDR2 is YFSETQ. Written as DNA, the CDR3 is TGCGCCAGCAGCCCTTTGAAGGGCGGGGGACTCACAGATACGCAGTATTTT. It specifies CASSPLKGGGLTDTQYF. The full variable domain, its missing parts supplied by reference TRBV5-1 and TRBJ2-3, is KAGVTQTPRYLIKTRGQQVTLSCSPISGHRSVSWYQQTPGQGLQFLFEYFSETQRNKGNFPGRFSGRQFSNSRSEMNVSTLELGDSALYLCASSPLKGGGLTDTQYFGPGTRLTVL.

The rearrangement joins TRBV7-8 to TRBJ1-4, with 9 bases fitting TRBD1. Germline CDR1 is SGHVS and CDR2 is FQNEAQ. CDR3 length equals 14 residues. V gave up 1 base and J gave up 7 bases; unmatched junction bases: 1. The CDR3 region has the DNA TGTGCCAGCAGCTTAGACAGGGGGCGTGAAAAACTGTTTTTT. Protein: CASSLDRGREKLFF.

This clone was seen a handful of times. The chain couples TRBV18 to TRBJ2-7, with a possible D match to TRBD2 (6 bases). Germline V gene sequence: CDR1 KGHSH, CDR2 LQKENI. Trimming removed 3 bases at V and 6 bases at J, with 18 bases between. The CDR3 has 15 amino acids. The DNA of the CDR3 is TGTGCCAGCTCACCCGCGGGGACGCCCCGGAGCGAGCAGTACTTC. It specifies CASSPAGTPRSEQYF.

There are a few counts of this clone. The chain employs TRBV4-1 and TRBJ2-3; D might be TRBD2 (7 bases). The CDR3 is made up of 16 amino acids. The V end was cut by 0 bases, the J end by 6 bases, with 16 bases between. Germline V gives CDR1 MGHRA, CDR2 YSYEKL. The CDR3 DNA reads as TGCGCCAGCAGCCAAGAGGGGGCAGGGAGGGGGGATACGCAGTATTTT. Translation: CASSQEGAGRGDTQYF.

The rearrangement uses TRBV15 and TRBJ1-5; D is perhaps TRBD1 (6 bases). The CDR3 length is 17 residues. The V gene lost 0 bases and the J gene lost 6 bases, with 18 bases spanning the gap. The germline gives CDR1 LNHNV, CDR2 YYDKDF (reference sequence). The CDR3 bases are TGTGCCACCAGCAGAGACGCCCAGGGGTCGGGAGGTCAGCCCCAGCATTTT. This gives the protein CATSRDAQGSGGQPQHF.

The count of this clone is one. The rearrangement uses TRBV30 and TRBJ2-3; a possible D gene is TRBD2 (5 bases). V was trimmed by 0 bases and J by 6 bases, leaving 19 bases between them. CDR3 length: 16 amino acids. Germline values: CDR1 GTSNPN, CDR2 SVGIG (reference sequence). Here the CDR3 DNA reads TGTGCCTGGAGTGTAATCCCGGCTAGTAGGAGGGATACGCAGTATTTT. Translated, it gives CAWSVIPASRRDTQYF.

This rearrangement joins TRBV2 to TRBJ1-2; the match to TRBD1 covers 7 bases. Per germline, CDR1 SNHLY and CDR2 FYNNEI. With 6 bases clipped from V and 4 bases from J, the junction kept 8 bases outside the gene matches. CDR3 length: 14 residues. CDR3 in amino acids: CASRSVGQIYGYTF. CDR3 nucleotides: TGTGCCAGCAGATCCGTGGGACAGATCTATGGCTACACCTTC.